This TCR beta chain was observed in a study of T-cell memory formation after mild COVID-19. Study context: Among the donors, TCR clusters were largely specific to each donor.

Looked up from germline, CDR1 is DFQATT and CDR2 is SNEGSKA (reference sequence). CDR3 length: 12 amino acids. V gave up 6 bases and J gave up 9 bases; unmatched junction bases: 7. TCRdb fed the 5' RACE reads into MiXCR, producing one record per CDR3 protein. Among a few hundred thousand distinct CDR3 sequences listed, around an eighth were seen once. This rearrangement joins TRBV20-1 to TRBJ2-1; TRBD1 matches 8 bases. The material sequenced was PBMCs or a T cell subset sorted from them (not recorded which). This receptor was taken from a man younger than 30 who had mild COVID-19 (a few samples of this study predate the infection). Cell type and time point are not known. The CDR3 is CSAPQGAGEQFF. DNA of the CDR3: TGCAGTGCCCCGCAGGGGGCGGGTGAGCAGTTCTTC.